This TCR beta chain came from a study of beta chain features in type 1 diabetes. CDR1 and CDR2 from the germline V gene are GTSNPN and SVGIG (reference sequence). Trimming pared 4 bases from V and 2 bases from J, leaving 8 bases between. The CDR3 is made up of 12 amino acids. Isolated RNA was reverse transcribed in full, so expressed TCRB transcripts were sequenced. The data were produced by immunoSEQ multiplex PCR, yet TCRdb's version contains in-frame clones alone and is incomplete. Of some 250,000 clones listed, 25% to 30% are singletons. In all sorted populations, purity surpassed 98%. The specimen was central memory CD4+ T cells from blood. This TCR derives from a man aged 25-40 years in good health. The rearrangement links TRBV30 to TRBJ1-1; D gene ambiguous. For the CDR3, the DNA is TGTGCCTGGAAGGGTTATAACACTGAAGCTTTCTTT. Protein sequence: CAWKGYNTEAFF.